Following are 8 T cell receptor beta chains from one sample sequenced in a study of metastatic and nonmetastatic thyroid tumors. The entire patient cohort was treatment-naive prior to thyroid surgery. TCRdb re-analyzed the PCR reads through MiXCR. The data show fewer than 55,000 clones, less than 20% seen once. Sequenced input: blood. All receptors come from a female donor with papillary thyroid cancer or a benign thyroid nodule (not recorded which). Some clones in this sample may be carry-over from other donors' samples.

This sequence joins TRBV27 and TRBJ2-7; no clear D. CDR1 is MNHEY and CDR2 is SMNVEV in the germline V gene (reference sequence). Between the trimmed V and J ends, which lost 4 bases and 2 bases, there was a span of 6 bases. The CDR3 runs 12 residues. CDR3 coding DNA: TGTGCCAGCAGTTCAACACCCTACGAGCAGTACTTC. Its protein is CASSSTPYEQYF.

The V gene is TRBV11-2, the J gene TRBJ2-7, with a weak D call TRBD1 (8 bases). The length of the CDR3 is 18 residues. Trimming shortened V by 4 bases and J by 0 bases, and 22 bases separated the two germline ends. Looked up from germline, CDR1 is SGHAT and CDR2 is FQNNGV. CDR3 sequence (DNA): TGTGCCAGCAGCTCATGGTCGGGGGGCAGGGGGCGCTCCTACGAGCAGTACTTC. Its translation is CASSSWSGGRGRSYEQYF.

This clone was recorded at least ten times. This chain's CDR3 is CASSLAGSSYNEQFF. CDR3 sequence (DNA): TGTGCCAGCAGCTTAGCGGGGAGCTCCTACAATGAGCAGTTCTTC. J is TRBJ2-1 and V is TRBV7-9, with a weak D call TRBD2 (5 bases). The CDR3 is 15 amino acids. Deletions cut 0 bases from V and 0 bases from J, with 6 bases between. The V gene's germline CDR1 is SEHNR and CDR2 FQNEAQ (reference sequence).

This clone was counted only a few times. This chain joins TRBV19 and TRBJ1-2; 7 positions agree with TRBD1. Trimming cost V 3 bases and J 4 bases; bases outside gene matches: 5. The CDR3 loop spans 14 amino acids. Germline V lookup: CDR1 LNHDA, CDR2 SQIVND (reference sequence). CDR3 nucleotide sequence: TGTGCCAGTAGTATTAGGACAGGCACCTATGGCTACACCTTC. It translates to CASSIRTGTYGYTF.

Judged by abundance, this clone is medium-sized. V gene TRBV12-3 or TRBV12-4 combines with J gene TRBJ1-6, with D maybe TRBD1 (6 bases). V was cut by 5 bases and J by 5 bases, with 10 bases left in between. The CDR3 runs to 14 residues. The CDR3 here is CASSTRGDNSPLHF. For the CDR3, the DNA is TGTGCCAGCAGTACCAGGGGAGATAATTCACCCCTCCACTTT.

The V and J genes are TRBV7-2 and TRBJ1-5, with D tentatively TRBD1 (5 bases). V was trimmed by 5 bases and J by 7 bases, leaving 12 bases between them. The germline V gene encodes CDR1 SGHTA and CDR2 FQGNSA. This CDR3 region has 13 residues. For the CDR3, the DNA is TGTGCCAGCAGCCTACAGGTCAACCAGCCCCAGCATTTT. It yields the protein CASSLQVNQPQHF.

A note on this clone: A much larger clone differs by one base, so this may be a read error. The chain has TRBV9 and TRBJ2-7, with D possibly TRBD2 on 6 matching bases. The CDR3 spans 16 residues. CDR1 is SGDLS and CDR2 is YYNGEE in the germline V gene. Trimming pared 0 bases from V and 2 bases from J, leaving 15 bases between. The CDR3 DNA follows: TGTGCCAGCAGCGTAGGTCCTAGCGTGGTCACCTACGAGCAGTACTTC. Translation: CASSVGPSVVTYEQYF.

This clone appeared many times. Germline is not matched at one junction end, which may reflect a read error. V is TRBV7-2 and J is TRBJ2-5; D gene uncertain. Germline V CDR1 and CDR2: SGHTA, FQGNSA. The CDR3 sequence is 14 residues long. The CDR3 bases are TGTGCCAGCAGTTTAGACCCCCGTCAAGAGACCCAGTACTTC. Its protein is CASSLDPRQETQYF.